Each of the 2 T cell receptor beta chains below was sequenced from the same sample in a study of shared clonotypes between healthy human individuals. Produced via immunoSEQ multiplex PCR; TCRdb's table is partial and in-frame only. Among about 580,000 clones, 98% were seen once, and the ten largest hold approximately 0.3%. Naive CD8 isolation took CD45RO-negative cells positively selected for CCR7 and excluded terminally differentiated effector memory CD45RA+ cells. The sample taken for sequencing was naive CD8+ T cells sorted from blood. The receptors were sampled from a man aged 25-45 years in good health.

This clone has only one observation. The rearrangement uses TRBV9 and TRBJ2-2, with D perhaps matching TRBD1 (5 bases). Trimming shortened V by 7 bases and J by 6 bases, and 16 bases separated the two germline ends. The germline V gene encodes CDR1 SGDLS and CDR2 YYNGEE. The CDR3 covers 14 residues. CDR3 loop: CASGADSKAGELFF. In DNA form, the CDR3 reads TGTGCCAGCGGGGCGGATTCAAAGGCCGGGGAGCTGTTTTTT.

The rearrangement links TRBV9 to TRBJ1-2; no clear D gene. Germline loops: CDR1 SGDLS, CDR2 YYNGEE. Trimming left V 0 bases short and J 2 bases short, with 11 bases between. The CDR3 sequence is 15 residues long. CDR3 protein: CASSVDLGTNYGYTF. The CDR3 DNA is TGTGCCAGCAGCGTAGACCTCGGCACGAACTATGGCTACACCTTC.